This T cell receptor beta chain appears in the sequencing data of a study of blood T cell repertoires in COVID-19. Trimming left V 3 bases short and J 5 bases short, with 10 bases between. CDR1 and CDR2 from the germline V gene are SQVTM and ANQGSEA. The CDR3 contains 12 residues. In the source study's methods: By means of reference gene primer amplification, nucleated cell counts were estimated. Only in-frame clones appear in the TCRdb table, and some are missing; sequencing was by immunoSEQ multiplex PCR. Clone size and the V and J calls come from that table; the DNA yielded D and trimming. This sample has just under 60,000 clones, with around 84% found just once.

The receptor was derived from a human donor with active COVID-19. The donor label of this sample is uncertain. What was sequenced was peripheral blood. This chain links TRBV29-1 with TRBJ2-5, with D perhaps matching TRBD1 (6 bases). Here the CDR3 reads CSVDRGWETQYF. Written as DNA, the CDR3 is TGCAGCGTTGACAGGGGTTGGGAGACCCAGTACTTC. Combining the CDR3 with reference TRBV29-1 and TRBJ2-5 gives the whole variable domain SAVISQKPSRDICQRGTSLTIQCQVDSQVTMMFWYRQQPGQSLTLIATANQGSEATYESGFVIDKFPISRPNLTFSTLTVSNMSPEDSSIYLCSVDRGWETQYFGPGTRLLVL.